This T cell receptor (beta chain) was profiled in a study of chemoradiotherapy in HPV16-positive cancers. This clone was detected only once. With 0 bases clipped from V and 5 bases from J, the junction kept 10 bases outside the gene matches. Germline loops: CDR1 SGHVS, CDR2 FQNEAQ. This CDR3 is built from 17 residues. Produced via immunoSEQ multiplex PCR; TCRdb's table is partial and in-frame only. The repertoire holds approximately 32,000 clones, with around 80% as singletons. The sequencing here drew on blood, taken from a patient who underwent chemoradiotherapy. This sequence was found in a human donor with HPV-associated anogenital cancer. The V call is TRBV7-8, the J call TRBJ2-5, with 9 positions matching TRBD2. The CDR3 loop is CASSLARAGGRGETQYF. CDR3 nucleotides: TGTGCCAGCAGCTTAGCCAGAGCGGGGGGCCGGGGGGAGACCCAGTACTTC.